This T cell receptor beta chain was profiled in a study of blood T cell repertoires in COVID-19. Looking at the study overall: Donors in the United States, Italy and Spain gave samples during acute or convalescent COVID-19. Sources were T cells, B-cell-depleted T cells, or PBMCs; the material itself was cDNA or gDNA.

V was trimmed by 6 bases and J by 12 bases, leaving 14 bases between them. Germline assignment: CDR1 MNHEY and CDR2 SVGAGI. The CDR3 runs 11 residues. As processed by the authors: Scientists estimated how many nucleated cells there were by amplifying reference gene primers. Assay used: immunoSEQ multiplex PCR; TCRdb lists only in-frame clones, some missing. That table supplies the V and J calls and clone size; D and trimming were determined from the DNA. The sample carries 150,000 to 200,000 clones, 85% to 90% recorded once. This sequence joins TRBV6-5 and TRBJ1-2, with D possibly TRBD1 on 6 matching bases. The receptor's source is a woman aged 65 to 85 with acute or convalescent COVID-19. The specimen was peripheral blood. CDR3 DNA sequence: TGTGCCAGCAGCTCCGCAGGGGTTAACACCTTC. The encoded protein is CASSSAGVNTF.